The following is a T cell receptor (beta chain) sequence with its context. Autoimmune disease history or systemic immunosuppression barred patients. The data stem from a study of OX40 agonist ivuxolimab in advanced cancers. V lost 0 bases, J lost 6 bases, and 12 bases lay in between. CDR1 is SGHNT and CDR2 is YYREEE in the germline V gene (reference sequence). The CDR3 is 14 amino acids. Repertoires were generated with immunoSEQ multiplex PCR, while TCRdb's copy carries only in-frame clones and drops some. The table records some 32,000 clones, roughly 89% of them present only once. The chain uses TRBV5-4 and TRBJ1-1; D unclear. The source of this sequence is an adult with an advanced solid tumor such as melanoma, head and neck, liver or kidney cancer. Sequencing was performed on CD4+ or CD8+ T cells sorted from blood, taken in a trial of the OX40 agonist ivuxolimab. Here the CDR3 reads CASSLEGVKAEAFF. The CDR3 coding sequence is TGTGCCAGCAGCTTGGAAGGAGTAAAGGCTGAAGCTTTCTTT.